This T cell receptor (beta chain) was sequenced for a study of cytomegalovirus exposure and HLA in healthy donors. CDR1 is LNHNV and CDR2 is YYDKDF in the germline V gene (reference sequence). Unmatched junction bases numbered 2, after V lost 3 bases and J lost 5 bases. The CDR3 covers 14 residues. 13 Jbeta primers and 60 Vbeta primers were used for the PCR. Profiling relied on immunoSEQ multiplex PCR, and the TCRdb table lists in-frame clones only, not all of them. The sample shows approximately 160,000 clones, approximately 70% of them seen only once. The V and J genes are TRBV15 and TRBJ2-3; 10 positions match TRBD1. The sample comprised PBMCs. The receptor's source is a woman between 40 and 50 years old in good health and CMV-seropositive. The CDR3 DNA sequence: TGTGCCACCAGCAGGACAGGGGGCAGAGATACGCAGTATTTT. Residues: CATSRTGGRDTQYF. Full variable domain (outside the CDR3, taken from reference TRBV15 and TRBJ2-3): DAMVIQNPRYQVTQFGKPVTLSCSQTLNHNVMYWYQQKSSQAPKLLFHYYDKDFNNEADTPDNFQSRRPNTSFCFLDIRSPGLGDTAMYLCATSRTGGRDTQYFGPGTRLTVL.